This is a list of T cell receptor beta chains from one sample in a study of T cell changes during pregnancy in multiple sclerosis. Data came from immunoSEQ multiplex PCR; TCRdb stores just in-frame clones and leaves some out. The profile shows around 57,000 clones, 91% of them singletons. The sequencing here drew on peripheral blood, taken in the third trimester of pregnancy. These receptors came from a female donor in good health, enrolled as a control in a pregnancy study. Both conserved end residues are part of each CDR3. The D gene is left open where the match is weak.

D: TRBD1
J: TRBJ1-1
V: TRBV28
DNA: TGTGCCACCACTCACAGGGGAAGGTTGAACACTGAAGCTTTCTTT
CDR3: CATTHRGRLNTEAFF

D: TRBD1
J: TRBJ2-6
V: TRBV30
DNA: TGTGCCGGGGGACAGGGTCACTCTGGGGCCAACGTCCTGACTTTC
CDR3: CAGGQGHSGANVLTF

D: NA
J: TRBJ2-5
V: TRBV30
DNA: TGTGCCTGCCAACCAATGTCGGGGGAAGAGACCCAGTACTTC
CDR3: CACQPMSGEETQYF

D: NA
J: TRBJ2-2
V: TRBV1
DNA: TGCACCAGCAGCCAAGGTCTGTACACCGGGGAGCTGTTTTTT
CDR3: CTSSQGLYTGELFF

D: NA
J: TRBJ1-2
V: TRBV27
DNA: TGTGCCAGCAGTTGGAGCAGGGGCACTAACTATGGCTACACCTTC
CDR3: CASSWSRGTNYGYTF

D: NA
J: TRBJ2-7
V: TRBV7-9
DNA: TGTGCCAGCAGCTTCAGGGACTGGAGCTACGAGCAGTACTTC
CDR3: CASSFRDWSYEQYF

D: NA
J: TRBJ1-4
V: TRBV27
DNA: TGTGCCAGCAGCCTTGGAGGTGGGGGGGAAAAACTGTTTTTT
CDR3: CASSLGGGGEKLFF

D: TRBD2
J: TRBJ2-3
V: TRBV29-1
DNA: TGCAGCGGTAGCGGGATACTAATCACAGATACGCAGTATTTT
CDR3: CSGSGILITDTQYF

D: NA
J: TRBJ2-7
V: TRBV11-2
DNA: TGTGCCAGCAGCTTAGATTTGGCCTTAATCGACGAGCAGTACTTC
CDR3: CASSLDLALIDEQYF

D: NA
J: TRBJ2-1
V: TRBV19
DNA: TGTGCCAGTAGTAACGAACTAGCCTACAATGAGCAGTTCTTC
CDR3: CASSNELAYNEQFF